A single sample gave rise to the 9 T cell receptor beta chains below, sequenced in a study of cytomegalovirus exposure and HLA in healthy donors. Sequencing was performed with immunoSEQ multiplex PCR; in TCRdb, only in-frame clones are kept and a portion is missing. The sample shows roughly 280,000 clones, 80% to 90% of them seen only once. Sequencing was carried out using PBMCs. The receptors stem from a woman aged 18-30 years in good health and CMV-seronegative.

The chain is built from TRBV7-2 and TRBJ2-5; possible D gene TRBD1, 5 bases. V lost 5 bases to trimming and J lost 0 bases, with 7 bases between them. Germline V gene lookup returns CDR1 SGHTA and CDR2 FQGNSA. The CDR3 spans 13 residues. CDR3 in amino acids: CASSRQYQETQYF. The CDR3 bases are TGTGCCAGCAGCCGACAGTACCAAGAGACCCAGTACTTC.

V is TRBV5-1 and J is TRBJ2-7; 7 bases align to TRBD1. The CDR3 runs to 18 residues. Trimming took 0 bases from V and 2 from J; bases not matched to a gene: 14. Germline loops: CDR1 SGHRS, CDR2 YFSETQ. CDR3 nucleotides: TGCGCCAGCAGCTTGGCTCGCGGTTTCCGGGACAGAGCCTACGAGCAGTACTTC. This translates into CASSLARGFRDRAYEQYF.

This chain uses TRBV5-1 with TRBJ2-7, with TRBD2 matching 7 bases. CDR3 length: 16 amino acids. Unmatched junction bases numbered 13, after V lost 5 bases and J lost 2 bases. Germline CDR1 is SGHRS and CDR2 is YFSETQ. CDR3 in DNA: TGCGCCAGCAGTTTAACTAGCGTTTTACGAACCTACGAGCAGTACTTC. Translating it yields CASSLTSVLRTYEQYF.

DNA of the CDR3: TGTGCCTGGTCGCGAGGGACTAGCGGGACAGATACGCAGTATTTT. This sequence encodes CAWSRGTSGTDTQYF. The chain carries TRBV30 and TRBJ2-3; 12 positions agree with TRBD2. J lost 3 bases, V lost 5 bases, and 6 bases had no gene match. Germline CDR1 GTSNPN, CDR2 SVGIG (reference sequence). This CDR3 contains 15 residues.

The J gene is TRBJ1-5, the V gene TRBV29-1, with a tentative D call TRBD1 (5 bases). The CDR3 sequence is 18 residues long. The germline V and J ends were trimmed by 7 bases and 0 bases, with 25 bases remaining between them. The germline gives CDR1 SQVTM, CDR2 ANQGSEA. For the CDR3, the DNA is TGCAGCGCCCATCCCACGGGGCGGAGGGATTTTAGCAATCAGCCCCAGCATTTT. Its protein is CSAHPTGRRDFSNQPQHF.

This chain joins TRBV4-1 and TRBJ1-4, with D possibly matching TRBD1 (5 bases). V was shortened by 4 bases and J by 7 bases, with 19 bases between the two germline ends. In germline, CDR1 is MGHRA, CDR2 YSYEKL. The CDR3 sequence is 16 residues long. The CDR3 nucleotides are TGCGCCAGCAGCCCCCCCTCGGGACCGGGGGTTGAAAAACTGTTTTTT. Encoded protein: CASSPPSGPGVEKLFF.

This chain links TRBV5-5 with TRBJ2-5; a possible D gene is TRBD1 (5 bases). The better agreement between TRBJ2-7 and the DNA end casts doubt on the J call. Germline CDR1 and CDR2: SGHKS and YYEKEE (reference sequence). There are 14 residues in the CDR3. Here the CDR3 reads CASNLGRSSYEQYF. The CDR3 DNA reads TGTGCCAGCAACCTGGGGCGAAGCTCCTACGAGCAGTACTTC.

This clone showed up just a few times. V is TRBV11-2 and J is TRBJ1-1, with TRBD1 as a possible D gene (5 bases). This CDR3 region has 12 residues. Germline lookup yields CDR1 SGHAT and CDR2 FQNNGV. Trimming cost V 10 bases and J 4 bases, with 13 bases left between them. CDR3: CAIPFGGTEAFF. In DNA form, the CDR3 reads TGTGCCATACCTTTCGGGGGCACTGAAGCTTTCTTT. Variable domain in full (rest from reference TRBV11-2 and TRBJ1-1): EAGVAQSPRYKIIEKRQSVAFWCNPISGHATLYWYQQILGQGPKLLIQFQNNGVVDDSQLPKDRFSAERLKGVDSTLKIQPAKLEDSAVYLCAIPFGGTEAFFGQGTRLTVV.

J is TRBJ2-7 and V is TRBV4-1; D may be TRBD2 (6 bases). The CDR3 is 14 amino acids. Deletions cut 3 bases from V and 2 bases from J, with 11 bases between. The germline gives CDR1 MGHRA, CDR2 YSYEKL. Here the CDR3 DNA reads TGCGCCAGCAGCCATGTTGGGAGGACCTACGAGCAGTACTTC. This translates into CASSHVGRTYEQYF.